This T cell receptor (beta chain) was found in a study of blood T cells in healthy people across ages (dated by TCRdb to between 2015 and 2017). Background for the entire study: In model experiments, template switching captured about one uniquely barcoded TCR beta cDNA molecule for every two T cells. To avoid experimental bias, donors of different ages were randomly spread across the sequencing lanes. Using the same blood draw, the study looked at two additional independent replicas of 1 million unique cDNA reads for two donors, one aged 18 to 30 and the other aged 80 or older. The study measured age-related changes in TCR beta repertoire diversity using deep sequencing normalized with unique cDNA molecular identifiers. The donors were divided into four age groups: young (average around 16 years), middle-aged (approximately 42), aged (roughly 66) and long-lived (around 80). What the research found in general, with its limitations: The long-lived group showed more naive CD4+ T cells, fewer expanded clones and increased TCR diversity than the aged group, suggesting age selection. As age increased, observed TCR beta diversity per million T cells dropped in a roughly linear way, and a significant reduction was already evident by age roughly 36. Estimates of total diversity based on one million sequenced T cells were regarded as lower bounds and as underestimates. Because profiling used bulk unsorted PBMCs, naive and antigen-experienced compartments could not be compared conclusively. Observed TCR beta diversity correlated strongly with the percentage of naive T cells measured by flow cytometry. The CMV infection status of donors was not known, potentially confounding age-related changes in expanded clonotypes.

This clonotype has just a few counts. Its specific antigen is unknown. No base quality values were provided; no much bigger clone lies one nucleotide off. Libraries were prepared through 5' RACE. Reads for this sample came from an Illumina HiSeq 2500. A second roughly 6 to 12 cycle PCR used a sample-barcoded 5' primer and a J-beta primer mix. Each TCR beta cDNA molecule received a unique molecular identifier from a template-switch 5' adaptor carrying 12 random nucleotides. At least 2.5 million CDR3-containing paired-end reads were obtained from each sample. The Mint cDNA synthesis kit, primed by a TRBC-specific oligonucleotide, was used to synthesize first-strand cDNA from all RNA. Following uracil-DNA glycosylase treatment, all cDNA underwent a first 18-cycle PCR with the universal primers M1SS and BC2_uni_R. Per the authors' processing: For normalization, 1 million high-quality reads, each with a distinct molecular identifier, were randomly selected from each sample. Instead of being binned into consensus sequences, reads that shared molecular identifiers were thrown out. MiTCR, with a Q25 quality threshold and the strictest error-elimination algorithm, was used for CDR3 identification, clonotype clustering and error correction. A nonparametric unseen species model with Euler transformation was used to estimate lower-bound total TCR beta diversity. Through fastp at Q25 and MiXCR, TCRdb rebuilt clones from the public reads, retaining in-frame beta chains. Each entry merges the rows of one CDR3 protein and shows their most common DNA and genes. In this record, the V and J calls reflect TCRdb's handling and not the investigators' own analysis. This sample gives about a million distinct CDR3 sequences in total; 45% to 50% of them show up just once. The ten top clones hold around an eighth of the sample.

Donors were a few dozen systemically healthy Caucasian individuals from Russia aged roughly 6 to 95 years. Each donor gave about 9.2 milliliters of peripheral blood, drawn into EDTA-treated Vacutainer tubes. PBMCs were isolated by Ficoll-Paque density-gradient centrifugation, with at least 6 million obtained per sample. Trizol reagent was used to extract total RNA from the PBMCs, yielding at least 6 micrograms per sample. Naive CD45RAhigh/CD27high T cell percentages were measured by flow cytometry on a PBMC aliquot from every donor. Sequenced material: blood. The clonotype comes from a man aged 25 to 40 in good health.

The CDR3 is CASSTPSGPTKTQYF. The DNA is as follows: TGTGCCAGCAGCACCCCTAGCGGCCCCACCAAGACCCAGTACTTC. The rearrangement joined TRBV12-3 or TRBV12-4 to TRBJ2-5, with 7 bases in between that match TRBD2. Trimmed from V: 6 bases; trimmed from J: 6 bases; junction bases lacking a gene match: 13. Counted from cysteine to phenylalanine, this CDR3 has 15 amino acids. The sequence is cut down to CDR3 DNA, 45 bases in frame from base 1.